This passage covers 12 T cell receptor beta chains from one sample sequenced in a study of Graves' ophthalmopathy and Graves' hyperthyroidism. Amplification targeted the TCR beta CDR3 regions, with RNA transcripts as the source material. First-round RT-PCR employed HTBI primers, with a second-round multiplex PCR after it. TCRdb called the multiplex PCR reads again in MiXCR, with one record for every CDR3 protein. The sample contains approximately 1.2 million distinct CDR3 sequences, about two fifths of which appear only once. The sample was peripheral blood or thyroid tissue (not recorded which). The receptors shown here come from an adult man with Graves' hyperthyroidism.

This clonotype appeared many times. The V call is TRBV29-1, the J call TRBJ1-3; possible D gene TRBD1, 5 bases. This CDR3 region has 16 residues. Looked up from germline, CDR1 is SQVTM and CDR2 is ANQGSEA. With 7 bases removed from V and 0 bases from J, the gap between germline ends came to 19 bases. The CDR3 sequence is CSARRDGSSSGNTIYF. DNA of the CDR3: TGCAGCGCCAGGAGGGACGGTTCTAGCTCTGGAAACACCATATATTTT.

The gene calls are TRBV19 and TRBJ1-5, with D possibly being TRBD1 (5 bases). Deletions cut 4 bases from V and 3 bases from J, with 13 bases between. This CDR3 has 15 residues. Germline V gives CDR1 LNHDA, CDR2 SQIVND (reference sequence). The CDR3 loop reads CASSKGRGDNQPQHF. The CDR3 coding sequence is TGTGCCAGTAGTAAAGGACGGGGGGACAATCAGCCCCAGCATTTT.

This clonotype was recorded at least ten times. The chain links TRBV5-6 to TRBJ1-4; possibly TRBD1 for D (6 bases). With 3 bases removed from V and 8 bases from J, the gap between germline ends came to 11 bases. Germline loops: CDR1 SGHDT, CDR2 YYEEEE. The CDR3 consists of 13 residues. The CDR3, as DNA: TGTGCCAGCAGCTCAGGGGATCGGGAAAAACTGTTTTTT. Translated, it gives CASSSGDREKLFF.

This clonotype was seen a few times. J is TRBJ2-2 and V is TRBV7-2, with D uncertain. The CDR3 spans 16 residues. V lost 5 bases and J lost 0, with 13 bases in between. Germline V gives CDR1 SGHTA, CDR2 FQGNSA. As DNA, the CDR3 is TGTGCCAGCAGCCCACGGCATAGGGCGAACACCGGGGAGCTGTTTTTT. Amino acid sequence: CASSPRHRANTGELFF.

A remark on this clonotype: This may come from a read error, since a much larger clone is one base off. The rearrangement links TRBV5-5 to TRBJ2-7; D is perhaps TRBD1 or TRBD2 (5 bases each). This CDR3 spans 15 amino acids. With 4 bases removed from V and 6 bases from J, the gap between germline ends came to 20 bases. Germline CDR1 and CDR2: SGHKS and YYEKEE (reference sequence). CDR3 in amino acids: CASSQSDGALFEQYF. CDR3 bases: TGTGCCAGCAGCCAGAGTGACGGGGCCCTTTTCGAGCAGTACTTC.

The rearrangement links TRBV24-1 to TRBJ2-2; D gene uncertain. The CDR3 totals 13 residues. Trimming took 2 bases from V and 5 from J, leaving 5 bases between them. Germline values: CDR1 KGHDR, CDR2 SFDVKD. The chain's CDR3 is CATSDSPTGELFF. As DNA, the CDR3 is TGTGCCACCAGTGATTCCCCGACCGGGGAGCTGTTTTTT.

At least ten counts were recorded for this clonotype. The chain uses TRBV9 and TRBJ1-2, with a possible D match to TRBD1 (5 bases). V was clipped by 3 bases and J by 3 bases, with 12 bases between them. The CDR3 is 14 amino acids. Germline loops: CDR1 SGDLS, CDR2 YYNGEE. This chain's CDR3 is CASSGGVSYYGYTF. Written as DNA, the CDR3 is TGTGCCAGCAGCGGAGGGGTTTCGTACTATGGCTACACCTTC.

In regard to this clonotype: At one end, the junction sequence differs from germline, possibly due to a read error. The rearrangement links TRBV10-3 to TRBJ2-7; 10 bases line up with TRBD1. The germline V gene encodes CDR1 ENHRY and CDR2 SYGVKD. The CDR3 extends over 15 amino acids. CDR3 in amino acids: CASSYGQGDPYEQYF. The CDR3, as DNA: TGTGCCAGCAGTTACGGACAGGGGGACCCCTACGAGCAGTACTTC.

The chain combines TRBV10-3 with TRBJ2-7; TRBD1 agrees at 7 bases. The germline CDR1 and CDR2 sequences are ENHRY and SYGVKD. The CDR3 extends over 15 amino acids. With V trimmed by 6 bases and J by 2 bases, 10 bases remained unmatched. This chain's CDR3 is CAISFAGTEAYEQYF. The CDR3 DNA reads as TGTGCCATCAGCTTCGCCGGGACAGAGGCCTACGAGCAGTACTTC.

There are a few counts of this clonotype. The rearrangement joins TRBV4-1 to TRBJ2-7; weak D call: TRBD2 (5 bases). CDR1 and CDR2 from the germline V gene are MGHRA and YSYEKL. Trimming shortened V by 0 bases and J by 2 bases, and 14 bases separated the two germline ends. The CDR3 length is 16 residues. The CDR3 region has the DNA TGCGCCAGCAGCCAAGACGGACTCGCTGAAGCCTACGAGCAGTACTTC. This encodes CASSQDGLAEAYEQYF.

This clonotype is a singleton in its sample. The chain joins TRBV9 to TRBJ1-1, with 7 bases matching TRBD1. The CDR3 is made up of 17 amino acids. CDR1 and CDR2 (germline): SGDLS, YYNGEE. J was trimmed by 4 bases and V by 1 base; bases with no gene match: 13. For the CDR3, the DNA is TGTGCCAGCAGCGTACACGACAGGGTGGTTAGCGGCACTGAAGCTTTCTTT. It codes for CASSVHDRVVSGTEAFF.

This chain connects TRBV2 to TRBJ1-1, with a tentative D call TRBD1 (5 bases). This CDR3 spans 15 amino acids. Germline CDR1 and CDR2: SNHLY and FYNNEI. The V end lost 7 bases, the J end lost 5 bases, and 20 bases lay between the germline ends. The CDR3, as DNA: TGTGCCAGCACCCTGGCCTGGGAGGGGACGACTGAAGCTTTCTTT. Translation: CASTLAWEGTTEAFF.